Sequencing of this TCR beta chain was carried out in a study of spatial heterogeneity in lung cancer (dated by TCRdb to about 2019). A note on the overall study: More beta-chain than alpha-chain transcripts were consistently detected, likely reflecting higher beta-chain transcript abundance. In tumor regions, TCR transcript counts showed a strong correlation with a T cell transcriptional module score from matched bulk RNA-seq. In the raw uncorrected reads, each unique combination of TCR and UMI appeared more than ten times on average. In non-small cell lung cancer, the study quantitatively compared TCR alpha and beta repertoires across several tumor regions, matched nontumor lung, and blood. The study linked features of the TCR repertoire to counts of nonsynonymous mutations, which were determined by whole-exome sequencing of tumor tissue. Both alpha and beta chains were TCR-sequenced in samples taken at surgery, namely 220 tumor regions, more than 62 matched nontumor lung samples and about 54 PBMC samples. The full study reports these points: TCR-seq coverage of tumor T cells was estimated at only 7% to 8.5% for alpha chains and less than 15% for beta chains. Counts of ubiquitous and regional expanded TCRs correlated with counts of ubiquitous and regional nonsynonymous mutations, respectively. Additional single-cell paired TCR alpha and beta sequencing was considered necessary to confirm, at a functional level, the hypothesis that regional TCRs recognize regional mutations. The tumor nonsynonymous mutation count correlated with the number of expanded alpha and beta TCRs within the tumor.

To prepare the library, 5' RACE was applied. The reads were generated on a NextSeq 500. To allow correction of PCR and sequencing errors, the TCR library protocol tagged every TCR cDNA molecule with a unique molecular identifier. Per the source publication's procedure: TCR identification, UMI-based error correction and CDR3 extraction were performed with Decombinator tools. TCRs above a frequency of 2 per 1,000, corresponding to the top 1% of the tumor frequency distribution, were defined as expanded. Expanded tumor TCRs statistically deemed absent (corrected P<0.05) from at least one tumor region were classed as regional, and all other expanded tumor TCRs were classed as ubiquitous. Each repertoire was subsampled 100 times to 5,000 TCRs, after which Renyi diversity was computed with the R vegan package. CDR3 similarity networks were built from amino acid triplet string-kernel similarity, with CDR3s being connected when pairwise similarity was above 0.82. Using fastp at Q25 and MiXCR, TCRdb reprocessed the public reads and kept productive beta chains. All rows with the same CDR3 protein become a single entry with the most common DNA and genes. None of the V and J calls come from the authors' own analysis; TCRdb made them. The sample data list about 3,500 distinct CDR3 sequences, and about 15% of these were observed just once. Roughly 24% of the sample is taken by the ten largest.

The time point label here, explained by the study, means: sample taken at primary tumor resection. The donors were approximately 70 patients from the lung TRACERx cohort who had early-stage, untreated non-small cell lung cancer. TCR sequencing used whole RNA extracted from tumor and nontumor lung tissue, or from cryopreserved PBMC samples, without cell sorting. Patients were selected for TCR sequencing only if sufficient RNA was available from at least two tumor regions. Before selection, tumor and adjacent nontumor lung specimens were reviewed by a lung pathologist. Note on this clonotype: The specificity of this receptor is unknown. No base qualities exist here, and no much larger clone lies one base off it. This beta chain came through as a stray read in a library set up for alpha chains, and its size says little.

The CDR3 has 15 amino acids, counting the end cysteine and phenylalanine. Only the CDR3 DNA stays, 45 bases, in frame from base 1. V loses 5 bases at its end and J loses 5 bases; junction bases beyond the gene matches: 10. This sequence was found in a female donor with early-stage non-small cell lung cancer. The starting material was lung tumor tissue, obtained at surgery. The chain is encoded by TRBV12-3 or TRBV12-4 joined to TRBJ2-3; 7 nucleotides in the junction match TRBD2. The CDR3 sequence is CASSPRASGLDTQYF. The DNA reads as follows: TGTGCCAGCAGTCCGAGGGCTAGCGGACTAGATACGCAGTATTTT.